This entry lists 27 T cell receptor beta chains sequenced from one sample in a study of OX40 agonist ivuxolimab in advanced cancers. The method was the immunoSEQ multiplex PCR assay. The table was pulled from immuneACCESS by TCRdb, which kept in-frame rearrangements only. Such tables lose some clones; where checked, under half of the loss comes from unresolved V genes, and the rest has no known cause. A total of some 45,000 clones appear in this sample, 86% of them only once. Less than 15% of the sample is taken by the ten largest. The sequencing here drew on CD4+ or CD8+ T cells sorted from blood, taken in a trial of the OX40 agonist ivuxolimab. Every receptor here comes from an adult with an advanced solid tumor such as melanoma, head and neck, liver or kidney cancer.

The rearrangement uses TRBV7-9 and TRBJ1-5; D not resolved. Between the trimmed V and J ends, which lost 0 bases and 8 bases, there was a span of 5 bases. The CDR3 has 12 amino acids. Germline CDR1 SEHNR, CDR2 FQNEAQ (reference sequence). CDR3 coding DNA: TGTGCCAGCAGCTTAGCTGGGGAGCCCCAGCATTTT. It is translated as CASSLAGEPQHF.

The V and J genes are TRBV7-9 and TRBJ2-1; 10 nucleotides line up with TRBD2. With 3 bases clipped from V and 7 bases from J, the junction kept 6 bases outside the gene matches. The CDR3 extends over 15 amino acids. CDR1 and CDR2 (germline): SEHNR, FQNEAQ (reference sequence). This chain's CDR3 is CASSLGAGGLNEQFF. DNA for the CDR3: TGTGCCAGCAGCTTGGGAGCGGGGGGGCTTAATGAGCAGTTCTTC.

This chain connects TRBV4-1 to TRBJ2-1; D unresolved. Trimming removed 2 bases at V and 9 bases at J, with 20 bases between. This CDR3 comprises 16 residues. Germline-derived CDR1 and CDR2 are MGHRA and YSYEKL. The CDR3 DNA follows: TGCGCCAGCAGCCAATTAGGGTTGGGGTCTTTCAGTGAGCAGTTCTTC. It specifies CASSQLGLGSFSEQFF.

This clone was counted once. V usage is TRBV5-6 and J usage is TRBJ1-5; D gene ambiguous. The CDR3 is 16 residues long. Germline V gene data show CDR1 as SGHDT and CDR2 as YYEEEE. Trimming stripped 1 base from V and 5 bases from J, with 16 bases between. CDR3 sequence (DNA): TGTGCCAGCAGCTTGTTGGCACAGAAGTACGATCAGCCCCAGCATTTT. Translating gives CASSLLAQKYDQPQHF.

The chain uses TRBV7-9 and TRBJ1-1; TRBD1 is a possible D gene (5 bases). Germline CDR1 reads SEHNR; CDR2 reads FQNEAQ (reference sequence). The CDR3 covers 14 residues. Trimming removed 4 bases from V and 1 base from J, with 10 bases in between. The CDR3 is CASSSTVTNTEAFF. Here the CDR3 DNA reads TGTGCCAGCAGCTCGACAGTTACGAACACTGAAGCTTTCTTT.

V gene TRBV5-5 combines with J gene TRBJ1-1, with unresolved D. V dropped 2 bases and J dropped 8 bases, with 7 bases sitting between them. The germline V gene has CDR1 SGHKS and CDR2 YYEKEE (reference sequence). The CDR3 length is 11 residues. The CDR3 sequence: CASSFTLEAFF. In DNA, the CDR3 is TGTGCCAGCAGCTTTACGTTGGAAGCTTTCTTT.

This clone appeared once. The CDR3 sequence: CASRDEEIGYGYTF. The DNA of the CDR3 is TGTGCCAGCAGGGATGAGGAGATAGGCTATGGCTACACCTTC. The genes are TRBV9 and TRBJ1-2; D is undetermined. V lost 5 bases and J lost 4, with 15 bases in between. Germline CDR1 SGDLS, CDR2 YYNGEE. The CDR3 has 14 residues.

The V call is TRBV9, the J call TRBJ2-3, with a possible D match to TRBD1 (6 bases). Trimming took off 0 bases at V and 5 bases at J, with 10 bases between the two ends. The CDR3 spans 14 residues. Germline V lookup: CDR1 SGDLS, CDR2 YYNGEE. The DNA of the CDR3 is TGTGCCAGCAGCGTAGTGGGGGACAAAGATACGCAGTATTTT. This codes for CASSVVGDKDTQYF.

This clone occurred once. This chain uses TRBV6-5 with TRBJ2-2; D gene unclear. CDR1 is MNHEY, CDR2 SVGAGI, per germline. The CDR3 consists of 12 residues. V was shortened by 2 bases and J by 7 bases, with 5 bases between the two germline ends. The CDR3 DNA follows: TGTGCCAGCAGTTACGGAATCGGGGAGCTGTTTTTT. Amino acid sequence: CASSYGIGELFF.

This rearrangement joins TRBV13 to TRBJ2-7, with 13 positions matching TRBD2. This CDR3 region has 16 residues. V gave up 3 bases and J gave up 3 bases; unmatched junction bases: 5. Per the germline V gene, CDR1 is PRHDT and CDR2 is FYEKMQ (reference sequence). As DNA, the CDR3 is TGTGCCAGCAGCTTCGGACTAGCGGGGGCCAACTACGAGCAGTACTTC. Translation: CASSFGLAGANYEQYF.

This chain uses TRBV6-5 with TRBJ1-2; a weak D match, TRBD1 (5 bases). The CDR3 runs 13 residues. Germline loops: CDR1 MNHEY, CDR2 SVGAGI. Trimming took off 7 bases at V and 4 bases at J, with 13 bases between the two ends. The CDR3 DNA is TGTGCCAGCACACCAGGGTTGAGCTATGGCTACACCTTC. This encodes CASTPGLSYGYTF.

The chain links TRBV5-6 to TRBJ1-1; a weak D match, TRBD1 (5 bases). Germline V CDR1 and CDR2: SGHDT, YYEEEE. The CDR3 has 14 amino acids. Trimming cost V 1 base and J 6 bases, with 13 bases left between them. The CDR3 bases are TGTGCCAGCAGCTTGTGGGGGGAATGGTCTGAAGCTTTCTTT. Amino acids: CASSLWGEWSEAFF.

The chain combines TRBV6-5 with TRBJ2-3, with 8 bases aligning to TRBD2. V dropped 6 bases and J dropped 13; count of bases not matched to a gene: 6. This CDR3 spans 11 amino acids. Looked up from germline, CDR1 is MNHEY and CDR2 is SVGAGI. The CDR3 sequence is CASSPGGDKYF. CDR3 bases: TGTGCCAGCAGCCCGGGGGGGGACAAGTATTTT.

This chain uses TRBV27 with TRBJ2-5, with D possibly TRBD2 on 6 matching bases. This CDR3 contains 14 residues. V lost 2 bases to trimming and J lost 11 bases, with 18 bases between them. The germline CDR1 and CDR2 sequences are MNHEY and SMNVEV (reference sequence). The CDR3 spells CASSLGSARGEQYF. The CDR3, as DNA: TGTGCCAGCAGTTTAGGGTCAGCCCGCGGGGAGCAGTACTTC.

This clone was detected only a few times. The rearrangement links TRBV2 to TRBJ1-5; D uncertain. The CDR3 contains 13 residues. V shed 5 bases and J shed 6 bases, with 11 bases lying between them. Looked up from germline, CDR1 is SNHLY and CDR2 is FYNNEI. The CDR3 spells CASSLYRTQPQHF. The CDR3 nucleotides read TGTGCCAGCAGTCTCTACCGTACTCAGCCCCAGCATTTT.

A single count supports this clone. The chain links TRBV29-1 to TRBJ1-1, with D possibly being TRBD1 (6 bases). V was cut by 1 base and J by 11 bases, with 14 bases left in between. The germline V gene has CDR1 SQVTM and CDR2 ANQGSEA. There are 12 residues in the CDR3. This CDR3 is CSVEGHPQGAFF. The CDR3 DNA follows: TGCAGCGTTGAAGGCCACCCTCAGGGGGCTTTCTTT.

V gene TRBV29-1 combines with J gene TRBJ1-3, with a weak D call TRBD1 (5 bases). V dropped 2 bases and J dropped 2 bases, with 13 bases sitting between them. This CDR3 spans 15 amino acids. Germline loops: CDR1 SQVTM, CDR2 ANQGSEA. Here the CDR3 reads CSVELSGTTGNTIYF. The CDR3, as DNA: TGCAGCGTTGAACTATCCGGGACCACTGGAAACACCATATATTTT.

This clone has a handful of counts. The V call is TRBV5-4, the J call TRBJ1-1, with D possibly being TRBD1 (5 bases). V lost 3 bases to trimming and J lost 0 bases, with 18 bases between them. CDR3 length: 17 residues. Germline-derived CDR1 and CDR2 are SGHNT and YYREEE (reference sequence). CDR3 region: CASSSGPLLGVNTEAFF. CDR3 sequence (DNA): TGTGCCAGCAGCTCGGGGCCTCTCCTAGGGGTGAACACTGAAGCTTTCTTT.

For the CDR3, the DNA is TGTGCCAGCAGCTTATTTGGGCAGGGGGCGAGCGACCAAGAGACCCAGTACTTC. Translated, it gives CASSLFGQGASDQETQYF. The J gene is TRBJ2-5, the V gene TRBV11-2, with 8 bases matching TRBD1. Unmatched junction bases numbered 11, after V lost 2 bases and J lost 0 bases. CDR1 and CDR2 from the germline V gene are SGHAT and FQNNGV. The CDR3 length is 18 residues. Drawing the rest from reference TRBV11-2 and TRBJ2-5, the complete variable domain is EAGVAQSPRYKIIEKRQSVAFWCNPISGHATLYWYQQILGQGPKLLIQFQNNGVVDDSQLPKDRFSAERLKGVDSTLKIQPAKLEDSAVYLCASSLFGQGASDQETQYFGPGTRLLVL.

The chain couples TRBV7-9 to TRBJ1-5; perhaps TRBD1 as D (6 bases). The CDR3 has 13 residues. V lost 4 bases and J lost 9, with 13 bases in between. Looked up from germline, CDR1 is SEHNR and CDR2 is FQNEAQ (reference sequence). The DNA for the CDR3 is TGTGCCAGCAGCTGGGGGGACAACCCGCCCCAGCATTTT. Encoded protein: CASSWGDNPPQHF.

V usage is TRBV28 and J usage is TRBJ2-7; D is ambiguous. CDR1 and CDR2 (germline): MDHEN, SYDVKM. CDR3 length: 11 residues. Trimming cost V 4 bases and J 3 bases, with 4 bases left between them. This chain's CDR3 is CASSSGYEQYF. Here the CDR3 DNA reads TGTGCCAGCAGTTCAGGCTACGAGCAGTACTTC.

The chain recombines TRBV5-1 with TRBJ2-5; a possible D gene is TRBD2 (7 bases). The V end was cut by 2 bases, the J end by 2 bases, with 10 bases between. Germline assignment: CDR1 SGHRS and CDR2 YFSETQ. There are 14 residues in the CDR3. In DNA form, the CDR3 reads TGCGCCAGCAGCTTTAGGGGGGGGCAAGAGACCCAGTACTTC. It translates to CASSFRGGQETQYF.

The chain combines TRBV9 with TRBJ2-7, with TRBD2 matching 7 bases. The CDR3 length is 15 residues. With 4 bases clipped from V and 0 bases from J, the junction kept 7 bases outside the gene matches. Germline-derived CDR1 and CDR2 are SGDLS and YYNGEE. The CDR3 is CASSPTPGGSYEQYF. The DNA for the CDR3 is TGTGCCAGCAGCCCAACCCCGGGAGGCTCCTACGAGCAGTACTTC.

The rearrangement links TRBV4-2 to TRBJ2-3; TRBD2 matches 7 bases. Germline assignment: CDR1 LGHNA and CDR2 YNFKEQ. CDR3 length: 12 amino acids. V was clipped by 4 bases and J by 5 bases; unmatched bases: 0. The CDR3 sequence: CASSPGGDTQYF. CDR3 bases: TGTGCCAGCAGCCCGGGAGGAGATACGCAGTATTTT.

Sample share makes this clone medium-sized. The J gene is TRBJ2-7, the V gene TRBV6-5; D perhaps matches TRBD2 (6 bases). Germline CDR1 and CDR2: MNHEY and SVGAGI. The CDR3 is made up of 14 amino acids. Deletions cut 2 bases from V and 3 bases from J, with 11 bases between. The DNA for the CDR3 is TGTGCCAGCAGTTACGGAGGGGACGGCTACGAGCAGTACTTC. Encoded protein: CASSYGGDGYEQYF.

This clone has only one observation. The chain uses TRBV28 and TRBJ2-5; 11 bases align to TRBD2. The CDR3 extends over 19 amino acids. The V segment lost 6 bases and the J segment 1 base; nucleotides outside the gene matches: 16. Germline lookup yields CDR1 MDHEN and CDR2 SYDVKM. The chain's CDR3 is CASSRGTSGPESSQETQYF. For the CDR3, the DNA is TGTGCCAGCAGCCGGGGGACTAGCGGCCCAGAGTCCTCCCAAGAGACCCAGTACTTC. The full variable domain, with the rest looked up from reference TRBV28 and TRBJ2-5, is DVKVTQSSRYLVKRTGEKVFLECVQDMDHENMFWYRQDPGLGLRLIYFSYDVKMKEKGDIPEGYSVSREKKERFSLILESASTNQTSMYLCASSRGTSGPESSQETQYFGPGTRLLVL.

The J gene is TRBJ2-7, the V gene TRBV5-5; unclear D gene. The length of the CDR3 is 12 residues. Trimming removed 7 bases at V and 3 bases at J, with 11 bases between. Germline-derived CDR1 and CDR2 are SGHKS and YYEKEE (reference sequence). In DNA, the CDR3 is TGTGCCAGCTCTGGGATGTTCTACGAGCAGTACTTC. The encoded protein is CASSGMFYEQYF.